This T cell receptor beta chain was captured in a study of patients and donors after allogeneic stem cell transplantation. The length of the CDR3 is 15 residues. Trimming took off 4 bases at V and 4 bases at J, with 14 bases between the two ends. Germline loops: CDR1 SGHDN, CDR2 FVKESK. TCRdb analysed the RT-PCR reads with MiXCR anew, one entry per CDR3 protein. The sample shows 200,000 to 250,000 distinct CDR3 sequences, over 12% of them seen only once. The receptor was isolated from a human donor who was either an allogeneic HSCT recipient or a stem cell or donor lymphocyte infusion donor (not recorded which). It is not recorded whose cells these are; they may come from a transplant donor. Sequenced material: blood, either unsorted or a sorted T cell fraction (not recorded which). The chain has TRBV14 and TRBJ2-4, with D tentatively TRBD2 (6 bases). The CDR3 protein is CASSRLRDSKNIQYF. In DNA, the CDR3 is TGTGCCAGCAGCCGCCTCCGGGACTCAAAAAACATTCAGTACTTC.